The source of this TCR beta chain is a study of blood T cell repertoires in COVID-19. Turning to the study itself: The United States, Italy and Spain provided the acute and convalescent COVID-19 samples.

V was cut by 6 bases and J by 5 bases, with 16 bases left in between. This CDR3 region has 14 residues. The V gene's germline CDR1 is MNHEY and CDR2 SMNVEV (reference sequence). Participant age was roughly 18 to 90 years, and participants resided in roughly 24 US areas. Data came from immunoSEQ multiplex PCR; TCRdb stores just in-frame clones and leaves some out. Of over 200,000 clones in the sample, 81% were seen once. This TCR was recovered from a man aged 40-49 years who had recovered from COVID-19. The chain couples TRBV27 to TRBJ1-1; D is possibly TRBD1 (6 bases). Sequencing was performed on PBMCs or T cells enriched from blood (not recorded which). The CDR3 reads CASSSKGGRTEAFF. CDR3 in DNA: TGTGCCAGCAGCTCAAAGGGGGGGAGGACTGAAGCTTTCTTT.